A selection of T cell receptor beta chains follows, all from one sample in a study of blood T cell repertoires in COVID-19. Sequencing was performed with immunoSEQ multiplex PCR; in TCRdb, only in-frame clones are kept and a portion is missing. The sample records 300,000 to 400,000 clones, approximately 90% being singletons. The sequenced sample consisted of peripheral blood. The receptors shown here come from a woman younger than 30 who had recovered from COVID-19. The CDR3 runs from the conserved cysteine through the conserved F or W. A D gene is named only where the DNA matches it firmly. Where a row states a size, it is once, few, many or the class of an expanded clone; other rows omit it.

clone_size: -; j_call: TRBJ1-2; d_call: TRBD1; v_call: TRBV6-5; cdr3_aa: CASSYSPGQASYGYTF
clone_size: -; j_call: TRBJ2-1; d_call: TRBD2; v_call: TRBV28; cdr3_aa: CASSLRTTSGTYNEQFF
clone_size: -; j_call: TRBJ2-1; d_call: -; v_call: TRBV11-2; cdr3_aa: CASSRDTSPARPTYNEQFF
clone_size: few; j_call: TRBJ1-2; d_call: -; v_call: TRBV2; cdr3_aa: CARRGGREGYTF
clone_size: -; j_call: TRBJ2-3; d_call: -; v_call: TRBV7-6; cdr3_aa: CASSDRDTQYF
clone_size: -; j_call: TRBJ1-1; d_call: -; v_call: TRBV3-1/TRBV3-2; cdr3_aa: CASSQSSGGNTEAFF
clone_size: -; j_call: TRBJ2-2; d_call: TRBD1; v_call: TRBV7-9; cdr3_aa: CASSPRDSDFGELFF
clone_size: -; j_call: TRBJ1-5; d_call: -; v_call: TRBV7-2; cdr3_aa: CASSLSTGNQPQHF
clone_size: once; j_call: TRBJ2-1; d_call: -; v_call: TRBV10-2; cdr3_aa: CASVIRAGYEQFF
clone_size: -; j_call: TRBJ1-3; d_call: -; v_call: TRBV10-3; cdr3_aa: CAISETRQSSGNTIYF
clone_size: -; j_call: TRBJ2-1; d_call: -; v_call: TRBV10-1; cdr3_aa: CASSDGTNNEQFF
clone_size: -; j_call: TRBJ1-2; d_call: -; v_call: TRBV5-1; cdr3_aa: CASSQKRASYGYTF
clone_size: many; j_call: TRBJ2-3; d_call: TRBD2; v_call: TRBV19; cdr3_aa: CASSAKWTSGYTTQYF
clone_size: -; j_call: TRBJ1-1; d_call: -; v_call: TRBV28; cdr3_aa: CASSRDMRGWDTEAFF
clone_size: -; j_call: TRBJ1-1; d_call: -; v_call: TRBV5-5; cdr3_aa: CASSWRVAEAFF
clone_size: -; j_call: TRBJ1-5; d_call: -; v_call: TRBV19; cdr3_aa: CASSISTGPWGNQPQHF
clone_size: -; j_call: TRBJ1-2; d_call: TRBD1; v_call: TRBV5-6; cdr3_aa: CASSLKGTGSSYGYTF
clone_size: -; j_call: TRBJ2-6; d_call: TRBD1; v_call: TRBV7-9; cdr3_aa: CASSRDRGAGANVLTF
clone_size: -; j_call: TRBJ1-4; d_call: -; v_call: TRBV5-5; cdr3_aa: CASSLTGANEKLFF
clone_size: -; j_call: TRBJ1-5; d_call: -; v_call: TRBV7-9; cdr3_aa: CASSFSTEPQHF
clone_size: -; j_call: TRBJ1-1; d_call: TRBD1; v_call: TRBV18; cdr3_aa: CASSNTGGTEAFF
clone_size: -; j_call: TRBJ1-6; d_call: -; v_call: TRBV30; cdr3_aa: CAWSINREPLHF
clone_size: -; j_call: TRBJ2-1; d_call: -; v_call: TRBV29-1; cdr3_aa: CSVEDPLREQFF
clone_size: -; j_call: TRBJ1-1; d_call: TRBD1; v_call: TRBV5-4; cdr3_aa: CASSSTGTGAQEAFF
clone_size: -; j_call: TRBJ1-1; d_call: -; v_call: TRBV6-5; cdr3_aa: CASSYGQGVFLTEAFF
clone_size: -; j_call: TRBJ2-3; d_call: TRBD1; v_call: TRBV18; cdr3_aa: CASSRTGTGFQDTQYF
clone_size: -; j_call: TRBJ2-2; d_call: -; v_call: TRBV19; cdr3_aa: CASSRQTLGELFF
clone_size: -; j_call: TRBJ2-1; d_call: TRBD2; v_call: TRBV7-9; cdr3_aa: CASSSGTSGRQFF
clone_size: -; j_call: TRBJ1-5; d_call: TRBD1; v_call: TRBV24-1; cdr3_aa: CATSPGGFQPQHF
clone_size: -; j_call: TRBJ1-1; d_call: -; v_call: TRBV7-9; cdr3_aa: CASSLVGQGTSFF
clone_size: -; j_call: TRBJ1-1; d_call: TRBD1; v_call: TRBV6-5; cdr3_aa: CASSPQGRTEAFF
clone_size: -; j_call: TRBJ1-5; d_call: -; v_call: TRBV12-3/TRBV12-4; cdr3_aa: CASSIGGHQPQHF
clone_size: -; j_call: TRBJ2-3; d_call: -; v_call: TRBV19; cdr3_aa: CASSDEAGADTQYF
clone_size: -; j_call: TRBJ2-1; d_call: TRBD1; v_call: TRBV27; cdr3_aa: CASSFGTGGNEQFF
clone_size: -; j_call: TRBJ2-3; d_call: TRBD2; v_call: TRBV7-9; cdr3_aa: CASSSGTSGDTQYF
clone_size: -; j_call: TRBJ2-4; d_call: -; v_call: TRBV19; cdr3_aa: CASSPTGVANIQYF
clone_size: -; j_call: TRBJ2-5; d_call: TRBD1; v_call: TRBV10-1; cdr3_aa: CASSRTGQGAQYF
clone_size: -; j_call: TRBJ1-1; d_call: TRBD1; v_call: TRBV13; cdr3_aa: CASSEGTGLNTEAFF
clone_size: -; j_call: TRBJ2-2; d_call: -; v_call: TRBV5-1; cdr3_aa: CASSPSGGSNTGELFF
clone_size: -; j_call: TRBJ1-6; d_call: -; v_call: TRBV2; cdr3_aa: CASSESKGPNSPLHF
clone_size: -; j_call: TRBJ1-5; d_call: TRBD1; v_call: TRBV24-1; cdr3_aa: CATSDPGTGGNQPQHF
clone_size: -; j_call: TRBJ1-3; d_call: -; v_call: TRBV19; cdr3_aa: CASSIGPQDYSGNTIYF